These T cell receptor beta chains were read from a single sample in a study of CD39 and CD103 CD8 tumor-infiltrating T cells. Here immunoSEQ multiplex PCR was the method, and the copy in TCRdb shows in-frame clones only, minus some. The sample lists around 410 clones; 70% were seen once. The sequenced sample was CD39- CD103+ CD8+ T cells sorted from the tumor. The receptors were gathered from a human donor with head and neck squamous cell carcinoma. Each CDR3 is given with its conserved first and last residue. D genes are given only for firm matches. Some rows mark clone size as missing; the rest say once, few, many or name a class of expanded clone.

v_gene: TRBV4-3
j_gene: TRBJ2-3
d_gene: TRBD2
abundance: few
CDR3nt: TGCGCCAGCAGCTCCAGCGGACTAGCGGGCACAGATACGCAGTATTTT
CDR3aa: CASSSSGLAGTDTQYF

v_gene: TRBV7-9
j_gene: TRBJ2-7
d_gene: -
abundance: -
CDR3nt: TGTGCCAGCAGCTTAGGTACGGCAGGGTATAACGAGCAGTACTTC
CDR3aa: CASSLGTAGYNEQYF

v_gene: TRBV27
j_gene: TRBJ2-1
d_gene: TRBD2
abundance: -
CDR3nt: TGTGCCAGCACCCCGACTAGCGGGGGGGCCACTGAGCAGTTCTTC
CDR3aa: CASTPTSGGATEQFF

v_gene: TRBV15
j_gene: TRBJ1-5
d_gene: TRBD1
abundance: -
CDR3nt: TGTGCCACCACCGACAGGGGTAGCAATCAGCCCCAGCATTTT
CDR3aa: CATTDRGSNQPQHF

v_gene: TRBV7-9
j_gene: TRBJ1-2
d_gene: -
abundance: -
CDR3nt: TGTGCCAGCAGTCCCGAAGGATCTACGGAGGGCTACACCTTC
CDR3aa: CASSPEGSTEGYTF

v_gene: TRBV9
j_gene: TRBJ1-6
d_gene: -
abundance: -
CDR3nt: TGTGCCAGCAGCGCCTTTCACAGGGATTCACCCCTCCACTTT
CDR3aa: CASSAFHRDSPLHF

v_gene: TRBV2
j_gene: TRBJ1-5
d_gene: TRBD1
abundance: -
CDR3nt: TGTGCCAGCAGGGTGGGACAGGGCCCTAGCAATCAGCCCCAGCATTTT
CDR3aa: CASRVGQGPSNQPQHF

v_gene: TRBV7-9
j_gene: TRBJ2-3
d_gene: TRBD2
abundance: -
CDR3nt: TGTGCCAGCAGTGTAGCGGGGTCAAGCACAGATACGCAGTATTTT
CDR3aa: CASSVAGSSTDTQYF

v_gene: TRBV13
j_gene: TRBJ1-4
d_gene: TRBD1
abundance: -
CDR3nt: TGTGCCAGCAGCTTAAGTGACGGGACAGGGAAAGGAGAAACTAATGAAAAACTGTTTTTT
CDR3aa: CASSLSDGTGKGETNEKLFF

v_gene: TRBV6-6
j_gene: TRBJ1-6
d_gene: TRBD1
abundance: -
CDR3nt: TGTGCCAGCACCCTGGGACAGGGGTACTCACCCCTCCACTTT
CDR3aa: CASTLGQGYSPLHF

v_gene: TRBV27
j_gene: TRBJ2-5
d_gene: TRBD1
abundance: -
CDR3nt: TGTGCCAGCAGTTTAACCGGGACAGGTGGGACCCAGTACTTC
CDR3aa: CASSLTGTGGTQYF

v_gene: TRBV6-1
j_gene: TRBJ2-7
d_gene: TRBD2
abundance: -
CDR3nt: TGTGCCAGCGGTCGCGGGACTAGAGCCTACGAGCAGTACTTC
CDR3aa: CASGRGTRAYEQYF

v_gene: TRBV5-6
j_gene: TRBJ1-1
d_gene: -
abundance: -
CDR3nt: TGTGCCAGCAGCTTCGTCACTGAAGCTTTCTTT
CDR3aa: CASSFVTEAFF

v_gene: TRBV14
j_gene: TRBJ2-2
d_gene: TRBD1
abundance: once
CDR3nt: TGTGCCAGCAGCCAATCACACGGGACAGCTTTCACCGGGGAGCTGTTTTTT
CDR3aa: CASSQSHGTAFTGELFF

v_gene: TRBV6-1
j_gene: TRBJ1-1
d_gene: TRBD1
abundance: -
CDR3nt: TGTGCCAGCAGTGTACAGGGGTCCCGCCTTGAAGCTTTCTTT
CDR3aa: CASSVQGSRLEAFF

v_gene: TRBV10-2
j_gene: TRBJ1-4
d_gene: TRBD1
abundance: -
CDR3nt: TGCGCCAGCAGCAGACAGGGTACAGAAAAACTGTTTTTT
CDR3aa: CASSRQGTEKLFF

v_gene: TRBV2
j_gene: TRBJ2-5
d_gene: TRBD2
abundance: few
CDR3nt: TGTGCCAGCAGTGAAAGGTCATCGGGGGGGCCTTTAGAGACCCAGTACTTC
CDR3aa: CASSERSSGGPLETQYF

v_gene: TRBV4-3
j_gene: TRBJ1-2
d_gene: -
abundance: -
CDR3nt: TGCGCCAGCAGCCAAGGGAGCTCCAGTAACTATGGCTACACCTTC
CDR3aa: CASSQGSSSNYGYTF

v_gene: TRBV4-3
j_gene: TRBJ1-2
d_gene: TRBD1
abundance: -
CDR3nt: TGCGCCAGCAGCCCTTGGAAGGGGGCCAATGGCTACACCTTC
CDR3aa: CASSPWKGANGYTF

v_gene: TRBV5-1
j_gene: TRBJ1-1
d_gene: -
abundance: -
CDR3nt: TGCGCCAGCAGCCCCGAGACGGGTGAAGCTTTCTTT
CDR3aa: CASSPETGEAFF

v_gene: TRBV5-5
j_gene: TRBJ2-5
d_gene: TRBD2
abundance: -
CDR3nt: TGTGCCAGCAGCTCGGGGGGTGCGGCAGGGAGTTTTTCGAGGCAAGAGACCCAGTACTTC
CDR3aa: CASSSGGAAGSFSRQETQYF

v_gene: TRBV30
j_gene: TRBJ1-1
d_gene: TRBD1
abundance: once
CDR3nt: TGTGCCTGGACACAGGGACAGGGGAACACTGAAGCTTTCTTT
CDR3aa: CAWTQGQGNTEAFF

v_gene: TRBV11-2
j_gene: TRBJ1-2
d_gene: -
abundance: once
CDR3nt: TGTGCCAGCAGCTTAGGGCAGGGCGCAGCTAACTATGGCTACACCTTC
CDR3aa: CASSLGQGAANYGYTF

v_gene: TRBV5-6
j_gene: TRBJ1-1
d_gene: TRBD1
abundance: -
CDR3nt: TGTGCCAGCAGCCCCCCCGGACAGGGCACCACTGAAGCTTTCTTT
CDR3aa: CASSPPGQGTTEAFF

v_gene: TRBV5-4
j_gene: TRBJ1-2
d_gene: TRBD1
abundance: -
CDR3nt: TGTGCCAGCAGCCTGAGGCAGGGGGACTATGGCTACACCTTC
CDR3aa: CASSLRQGDYGYTF

v_gene: TRBV7-9
j_gene: TRBJ1-1
d_gene: TRBD1
abundance: large
CDR3nt: TGTGCCAGCAGCTTACGGACAGGGAACCGAGGGGTGAACACTGAAGCTTTCTTT
CDR3aa: CASSLRTGNRGVNTEAFF

v_gene: TRBV4-1
j_gene: TRBJ2-4
d_gene: TRBD1
abundance: -
CDR3nt: TGCGCCAGCAGCCAAGCGACGACAGGGGTGGACATTCAGTACTTC
CDR3aa: CASSQATTGVDIQYF

v_gene: TRBV13
j_gene: TRBJ2-1
d_gene: TRBD2
abundance: -
CDR3nt: TGTGCCAGCAGCCAAAAGACTAGCGGGGGTTTTTCTTACAATGAGCAGTTCTTC
CDR3aa: CASSQKTSGGFSYNEQFF

v_gene: TRBV27
j_gene: TRBJ2-7
d_gene: TRBD2
abundance: -
CDR3nt: TGTGCCAGTCGCACTAGCGGGTCCCTTAACGAGCAGTACTTC
CDR3aa: CASRTSGSLNEQYF

v_gene: TRBV14
j_gene: TRBJ2-7
d_gene: -
abundance: -
CDR3nt: TGTGCCAGCAGCGACAGTTACGAGCAGTACTTC
CDR3aa: CASSDSYEQYF

v_gene: TRBV6-4
j_gene: TRBJ2-2
d_gene: -
abundance: -
CDR3nt: TGTGCCAGCAGTGACAGCGAGACCGGGGAGCTGTTTTTT
CDR3aa: CASSDSETGELFF

v_gene: TRBV27
j_gene: TRBJ2-7
d_gene: TRBD1
abundance: few
CDR3nt: TGTGCCAGCAGATACCCGGGACAGGGGGTAAGGGAGCAGTACTTC
CDR3aa: CASRYPGQGVREQYF

v_gene: TRBV4-3
j_gene: TRBJ1-2
d_gene: TRBD1
abundance: few
CDR3nt: TGCGCCAGCAGCCAGGGACAGGCCTCTAACTATGGCTACACCTTC
CDR3aa: CASSQGQASNYGYTF

v_gene: TRBV7-2
j_gene: TRBJ1-1
d_gene: TRBD1
abundance: few
CDR3nt: TGTGCCAGCAGCTTAGCGCAGGGGGCGCACACTGAAGCTTTCTTT
CDR3aa: CASSLAQGAHTEAFF

v_gene: TRBV6-1
j_gene: TRBJ2-2
d_gene: -
abundance: -
CDR3nt: TGTGCCGGCAGTGTGGAGACAGGCAACACCGGGGAGCTGTTTTTT
CDR3aa: CAGSVETGNTGELFF

v_gene: TRBV9
j_gene: TRBJ1-3
d_gene: TRBD1
abundance: -
CDR3nt: TGTGCCAGCAGCGTAAAGGGGGCGGCGAGCTCTGGAAACACCATATATTTT
CDR3aa: CASSVKGAASSGNTIYF